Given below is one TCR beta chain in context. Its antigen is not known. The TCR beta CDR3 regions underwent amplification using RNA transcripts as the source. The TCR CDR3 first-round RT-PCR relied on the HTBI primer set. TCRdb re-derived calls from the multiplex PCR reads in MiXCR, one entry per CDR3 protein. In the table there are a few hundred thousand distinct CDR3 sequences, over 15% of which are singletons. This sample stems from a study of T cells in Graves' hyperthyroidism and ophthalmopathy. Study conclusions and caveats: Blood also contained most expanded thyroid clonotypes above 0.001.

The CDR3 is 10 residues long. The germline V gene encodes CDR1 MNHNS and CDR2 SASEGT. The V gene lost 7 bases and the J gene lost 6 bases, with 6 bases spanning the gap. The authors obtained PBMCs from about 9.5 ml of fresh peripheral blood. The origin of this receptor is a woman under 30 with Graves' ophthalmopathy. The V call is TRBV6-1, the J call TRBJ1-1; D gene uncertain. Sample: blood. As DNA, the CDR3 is TGTGCCAGCAACGGCCCTGAAGCTTTCTTT. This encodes CASNGPEAFF.